This T cell receptor (beta chain) derives from a study of vaccination effects on CD4 cells after COVID-19. Overall study: Two doses of BNT162b2 or mRNA-1273 vaccine were administered to participants. Study observations and caveats: Healthy vaccinees' vaccine-induced clones included only 1 of 255 that recognized common cold coronaviruses.

This CDR3 comprises 14 residues. The germline V gene has CDR1 MNHEY and CDR2 SVGAGI. V was pared by 6 bases and J by 1 base, with 4 bases of the junction left unmatched. Sequenced by immunoSEQ multiplex PCR; TCRdb stores in-frame clones only, minus some. The sample includes around 45,000 clones, around 80% of them seen just once. Turning to this clone: Its antigen is still unknown.

ViraFEST expansion of antigen-specific CD4+ T cells with viral peptide pools preceded sequencing. Having been cultured for approximately ten days, the cells underwent CD4+ T cell isolation. Vaccinated recipients, who were negative for nucleocapsid antibodies, had no history of SARS-CoV-2 infection. PBMC cultures contained 2 million or so cells per well, around 10 IU/ml IL-2 and around 9.9 ug/ml peptides. On day 3 and again on day 7, half the medium was replaced with IL-2 medium. The sequence derives from a human donor who received a COVID-19 vaccine. The sequenced sample was CD4+ T cells from PBMCs cultured with SARS-CoV-2 spike peptides, obtained before COVID-19 vaccination. The J gene is TRBJ2-5, the V gene TRBV6-5; the match to TRBD2 covers 8 bases. In nucleotides, the CDR3 is TGTGCCAGCAGGCTTAGCGGGGCCCAAGAGACCCAGTACTTC. Translation gives CASRLSGAQETQYF.